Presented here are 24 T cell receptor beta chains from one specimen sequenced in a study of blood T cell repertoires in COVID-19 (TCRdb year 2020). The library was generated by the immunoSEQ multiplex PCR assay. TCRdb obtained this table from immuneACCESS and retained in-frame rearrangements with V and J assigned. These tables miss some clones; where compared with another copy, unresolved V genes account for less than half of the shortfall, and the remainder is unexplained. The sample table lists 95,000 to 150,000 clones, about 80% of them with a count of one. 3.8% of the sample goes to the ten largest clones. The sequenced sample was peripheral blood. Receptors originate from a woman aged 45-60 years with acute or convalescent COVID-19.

For the CDR3, the DNA is TGCGCCAGCAGTTATATAGGGGCTGAAGCTTTCTTT. Its protein product is CASSYIGAEAFF. The chain carries TRBV5-1 and TRBJ1-1; a weak D match, TRBD1 (5 bases). V lost 5 bases to trimming and J lost 6 bases, with 11 bases between them. This CDR3 comprises 12 residues. CDR1 SGHRS and CDR2 YFSETQ come from the germline V gene.

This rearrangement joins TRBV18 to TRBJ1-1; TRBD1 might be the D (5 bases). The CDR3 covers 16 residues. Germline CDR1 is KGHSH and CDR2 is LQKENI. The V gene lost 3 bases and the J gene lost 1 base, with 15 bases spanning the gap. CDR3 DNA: TGTGCCAGCTCACCGGGGGGGAGGGATAGGAACACTGAAGCTTTCTTT. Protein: CASSPGGRDRNTEAFF. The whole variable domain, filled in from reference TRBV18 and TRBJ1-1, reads NAGVMQNPRHLVRRRGQEARLRCSPMKGHSHVYWYRQLPEEGLKFMVYLQKENIIDESGMPKERFSAEFPKEGPSILRIQQVVRGDSAAYFCASSPGGRDRNTEAFFGQGTRLTVV.

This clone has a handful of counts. The CDR3 protein is CASSESWGTSGATEQFF. Written as DNA, the CDR3 is TGTGCCAGCAGCGAATCATGGGGGACTAGCGGAGCCACTGAGCAGTTCTTC. The chain combines TRBV9 with TRBJ2-1, with 11 nucleotides matching TRBD2. CDR3 length: 17 residues. Per germline, CDR1 SGDLS and CDR2 YYNGEE. Trimming cost V 3 bases and J 9 bases; bases outside gene matches: 14.

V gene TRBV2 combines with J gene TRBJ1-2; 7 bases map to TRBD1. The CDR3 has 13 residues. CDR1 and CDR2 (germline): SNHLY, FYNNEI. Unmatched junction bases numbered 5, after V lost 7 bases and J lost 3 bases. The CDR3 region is CASTWTGDYGYTF. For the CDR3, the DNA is TGTGCCAGCACTTGGACAGGAGACTATGGCTACACCTTC.

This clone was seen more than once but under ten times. The CDR3 sequence is CASSLVDRGSTGELFF. The CDR3 bases are TGTGCCAGCAGCTTAGTGGACAGGGGGTCCACCGGGGAGCTGTTTTTT. V is TRBV13 and J is TRBJ2-2, with 10 bases matching TRBD1. The germline V gene encodes CDR1 PRHDT and CDR2 FYEKMQ (reference sequence). The CDR3 is 16 amino acids. V trimming: 1 base; J trimming: 4 bases; junction bases outside the gene matches: 3.

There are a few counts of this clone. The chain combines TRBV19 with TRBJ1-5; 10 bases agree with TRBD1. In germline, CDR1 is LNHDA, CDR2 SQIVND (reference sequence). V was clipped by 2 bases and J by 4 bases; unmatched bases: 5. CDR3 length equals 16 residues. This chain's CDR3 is CASSIRLGQGNQPQHF. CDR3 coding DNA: TGTGCCAGTAGTATAAGATTGGGACAGGGGAATCAGCCCCAGCATTTT.

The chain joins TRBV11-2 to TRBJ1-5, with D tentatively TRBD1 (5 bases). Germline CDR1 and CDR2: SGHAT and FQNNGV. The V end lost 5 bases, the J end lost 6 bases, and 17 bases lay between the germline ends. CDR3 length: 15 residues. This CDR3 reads CASSRGTEGFQPQHF. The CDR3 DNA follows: TGTGCCAGCAGCCGTGGGACGGAGGGATTTCAGCCCCAGCATTTT. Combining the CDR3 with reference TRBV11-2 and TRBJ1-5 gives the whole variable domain EAGVAQSPRYKIIEKRQSVAFWCNPISGHATLYWYQQILGQGPKLLIQFQNNGVVDDSQLPKDRFSAERLKGVDSTLKIQPAKLEDSAVYLCASSRGTEGFQPQHFGDGTRLSIL.

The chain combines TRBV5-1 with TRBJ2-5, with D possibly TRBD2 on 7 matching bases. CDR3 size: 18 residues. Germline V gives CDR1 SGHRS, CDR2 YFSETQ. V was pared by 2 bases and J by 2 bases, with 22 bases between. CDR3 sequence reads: CASSFRLRAGTPQETQYF. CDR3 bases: TGCGCCAGCAGCTTCCGGCTCAGAGCGGGGACACCGCAAGAGACCCAGTACTTC.

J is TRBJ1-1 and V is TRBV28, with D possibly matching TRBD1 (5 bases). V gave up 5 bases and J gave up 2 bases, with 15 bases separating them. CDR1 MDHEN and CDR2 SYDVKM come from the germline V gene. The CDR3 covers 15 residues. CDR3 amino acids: CASSDVPRVNTEAFF. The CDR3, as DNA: TGTGCCAGCAGTGACGTACCCAGGGTCAACACTGAAGCTTTCTTT.

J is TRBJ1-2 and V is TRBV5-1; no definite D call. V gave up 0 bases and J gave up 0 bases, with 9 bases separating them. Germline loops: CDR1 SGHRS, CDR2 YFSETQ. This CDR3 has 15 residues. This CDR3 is CASSLAPGTNYGYTF. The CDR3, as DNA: TGCGCCAGCAGCTTGGCGCCAGGAACTAACTATGGCTACACCTTC.

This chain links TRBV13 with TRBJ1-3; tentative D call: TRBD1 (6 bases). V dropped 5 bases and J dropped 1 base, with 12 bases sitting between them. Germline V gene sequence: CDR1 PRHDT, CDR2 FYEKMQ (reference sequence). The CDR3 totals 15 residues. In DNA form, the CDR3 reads TGTGCCAGCAGCGCCAGGGGCCTATCTGGAAACACCATATATTTT. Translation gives CASSARGLSGNTIYF.

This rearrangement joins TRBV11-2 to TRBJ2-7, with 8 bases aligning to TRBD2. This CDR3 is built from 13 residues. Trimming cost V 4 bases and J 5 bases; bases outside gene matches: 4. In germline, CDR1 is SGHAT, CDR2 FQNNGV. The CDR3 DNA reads TGTGCCAGCAGCTCTGGACTAGCCGACGAGCAGTACTTC. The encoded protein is CASSSGLADEQYF.

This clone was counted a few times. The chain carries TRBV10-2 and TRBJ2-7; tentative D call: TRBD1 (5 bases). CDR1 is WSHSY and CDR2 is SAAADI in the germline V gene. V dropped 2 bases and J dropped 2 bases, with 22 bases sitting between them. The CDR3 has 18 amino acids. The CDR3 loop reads CASSETMMLTETTYEQYF. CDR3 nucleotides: TGCGCCAGCAGTGAGACTATGATGCTGACAGAAACGACCTACGAGCAGTACTTC.

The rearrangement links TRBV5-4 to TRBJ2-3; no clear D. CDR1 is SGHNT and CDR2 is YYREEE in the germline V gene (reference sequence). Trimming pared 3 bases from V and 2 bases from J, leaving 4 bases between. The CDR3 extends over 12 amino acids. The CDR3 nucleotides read TGTGCCAGCAGCTCTTCCACAGATACGCAGTATTTT. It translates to CASSSSTDTQYF.

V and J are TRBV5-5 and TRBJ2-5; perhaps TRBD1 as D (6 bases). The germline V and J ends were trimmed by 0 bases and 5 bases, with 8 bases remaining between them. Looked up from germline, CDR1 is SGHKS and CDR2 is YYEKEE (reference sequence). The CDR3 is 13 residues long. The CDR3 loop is CASSLDRAETQYF. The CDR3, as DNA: TGTGCCAGCAGCTTGGACAGGGCCGAGACCCAGTACTTC.

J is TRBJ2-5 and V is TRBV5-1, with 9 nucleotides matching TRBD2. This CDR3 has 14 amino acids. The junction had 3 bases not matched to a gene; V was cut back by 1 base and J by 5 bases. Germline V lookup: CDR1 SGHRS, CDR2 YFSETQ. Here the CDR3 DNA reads TGCGCCAGCAGCTTGATTAGCGGGAGTGAGACCCAGTACTTC. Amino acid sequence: CASSLISGSETQYF.

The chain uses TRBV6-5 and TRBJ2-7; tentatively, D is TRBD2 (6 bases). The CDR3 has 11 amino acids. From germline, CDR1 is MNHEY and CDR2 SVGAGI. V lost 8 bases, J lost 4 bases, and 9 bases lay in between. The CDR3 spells CASVGGYEQYF. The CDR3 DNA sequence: TGTGCCAGCGTGGGAGGATACGAGCAGTACTTC.

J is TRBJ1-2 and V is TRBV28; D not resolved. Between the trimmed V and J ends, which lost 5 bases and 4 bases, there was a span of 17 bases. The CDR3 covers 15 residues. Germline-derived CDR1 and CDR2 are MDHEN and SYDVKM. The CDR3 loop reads CASSPHGGRSYGYTF. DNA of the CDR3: TGTGCCAGCAGTCCCCATGGAGGGCGGTCCTATGGCTACACCTTC.

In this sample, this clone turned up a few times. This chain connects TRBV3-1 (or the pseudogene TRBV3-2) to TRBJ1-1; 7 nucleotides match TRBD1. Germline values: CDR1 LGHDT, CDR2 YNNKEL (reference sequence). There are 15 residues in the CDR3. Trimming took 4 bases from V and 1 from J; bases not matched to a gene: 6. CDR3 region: CASSPHRGGNTEAFF. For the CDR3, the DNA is TGTGCCAGCAGCCCGCACAGGGGAGGGAACACTGAAGCTTTCTTT.

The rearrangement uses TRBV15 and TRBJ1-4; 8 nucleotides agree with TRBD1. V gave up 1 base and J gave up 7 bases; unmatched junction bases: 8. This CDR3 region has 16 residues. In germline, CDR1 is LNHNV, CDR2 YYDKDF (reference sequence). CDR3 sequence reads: CATSRVVGQGFEKLFF. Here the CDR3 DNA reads TGTGCCACCAGCAGAGTCGTTGGACAGGGCTTTGAAAAACTGTTTTTT. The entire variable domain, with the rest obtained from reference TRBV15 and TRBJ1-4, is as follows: DAMVIQNPRYQVTQFGKPVTLSCSQTLNHNVMYWYQQKSSQAPKLLFHYYDKDFNNEADTPDNFQSRRPNTSFCFLDIRSPGLGDTAMYLCATSRVVGQGFEKLFFGSGTQLSVL.

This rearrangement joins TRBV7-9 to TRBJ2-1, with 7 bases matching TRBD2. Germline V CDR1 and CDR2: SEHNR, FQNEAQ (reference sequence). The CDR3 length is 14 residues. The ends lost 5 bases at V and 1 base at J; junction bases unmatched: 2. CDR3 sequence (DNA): TGTGCCAGCAGCCCGGGAGGATCCTACAATGAGCAGTTCTTC. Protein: CASSPGGSYNEQFF.

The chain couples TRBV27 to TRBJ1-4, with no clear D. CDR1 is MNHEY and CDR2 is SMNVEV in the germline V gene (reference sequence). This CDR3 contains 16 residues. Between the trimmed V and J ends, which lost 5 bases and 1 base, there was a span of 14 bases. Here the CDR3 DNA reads TGTGCCAGCAGTGCATATTTCCCCAGAACTAATGAAAAACTGTTTTTT. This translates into CASSAYFPRTNEKLFF.

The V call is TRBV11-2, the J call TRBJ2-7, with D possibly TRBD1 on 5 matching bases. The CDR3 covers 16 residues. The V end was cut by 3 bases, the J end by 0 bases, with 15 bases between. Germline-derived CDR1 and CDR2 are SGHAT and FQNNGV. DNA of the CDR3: TGTGCCAGCAGCTTGACACAGACAGCTCCCTCCTACGAGCAGTACTTC. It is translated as CASSLTQTAPSYEQYF. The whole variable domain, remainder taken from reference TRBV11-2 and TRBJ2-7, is EAGVAQSPRYKIIEKRQSVAFWCNPISGHATLYWYQQILGQGPKLLIQFQNNGVVDDSQLPKDRFSAERLKGVDSTLKIQPAKLEDSAVYLCASSLTQTAPSYEQYFGPGTRLTVT.

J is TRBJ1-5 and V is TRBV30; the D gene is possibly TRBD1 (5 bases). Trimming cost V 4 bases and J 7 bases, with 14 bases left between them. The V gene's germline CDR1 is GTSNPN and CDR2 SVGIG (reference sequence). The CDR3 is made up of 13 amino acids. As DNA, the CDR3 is TGTGCCTGGACCCGGGACTCTGGGCAGCCCCAGCATTTT. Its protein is CAWTRDSGQPQHF.